The entry that follows covers one TCR beta chain sequence. Its antigen is undetermined. Separate sequencing covered autoproliferating (CFSE-dim) and non-proliferating (CFSE-high) T cells from stimulus-free culture. Pooled replicate wells came from approximately 5x10^7 CFSE-labeled PBMCs cultured about seven days without stimulus. The PBMCs received roughly 0.5 uM CFSE and serum-free culture with no added stimuli. V lost 6 bases, J lost 2 bases, and 10 bases lay in between. Germline V CDR1 and CDR2: MNHEY, SVGAGI. The CDR3 is made up of 13 amino acids. These data come from a study of memory B cells and T cells in multiple sclerosis. Findings and caveats of the study: Clone-set sizes differed between compartments, so shared clonotype counts needed normalization.

Sequencing used immunoSEQ multiplex PCR; TCRdb keeps in-frame clones, though not all of them. The repertoire consists of approximately 32,000 clones, with about 84% occurring once and the leading ten covering under 3.5%. Sequencing was performed on PBMCs from blood kept in culture. This TCR was recovered from a human donor with multiple sclerosis. The rearrangement joins TRBV6-5 to TRBJ2-5; no definite D call. The CDR3 nucleotides are TGTGCCAGCAGGCTGGGAAGTCAAGAGACCCAGTACTTC. This translates into CASRLGSQETQYF.